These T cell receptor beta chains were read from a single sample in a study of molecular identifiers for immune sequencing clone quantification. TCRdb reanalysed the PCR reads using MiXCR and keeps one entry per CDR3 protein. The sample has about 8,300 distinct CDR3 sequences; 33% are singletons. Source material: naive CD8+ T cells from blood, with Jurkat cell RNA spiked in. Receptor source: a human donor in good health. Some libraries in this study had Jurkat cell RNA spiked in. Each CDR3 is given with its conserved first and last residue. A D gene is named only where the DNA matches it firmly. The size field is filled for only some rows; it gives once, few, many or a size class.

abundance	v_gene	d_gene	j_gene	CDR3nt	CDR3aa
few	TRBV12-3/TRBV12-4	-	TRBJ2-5	TGTGCCAGCAGTTTTAGGGAGACCCAGTACTTC	CASSFRETQYF
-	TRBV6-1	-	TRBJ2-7	TGTGCCAGCAGTGAATTCGGGGAGCAGTACTTC	CASSEFGEQYF
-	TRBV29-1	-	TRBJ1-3	TGCAGCGTTGAACAGAAAGGAAACACCATATATTTT	CSVEQKGNTIYF
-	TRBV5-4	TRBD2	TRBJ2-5	TGTGCCAGCAGCTTGGCGGGGCGGGAGGGGGAGACCCAGTACTTC	CASSLAGREGETQYF
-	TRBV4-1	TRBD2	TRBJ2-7	TGCGCCAGCAGCCAAGTCCTGGCGGGGAGGGGCGAGCAGTACTTC	CASSQVLAGRGEQYF
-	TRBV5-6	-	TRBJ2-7	TGTGCCAGCAGCTTTGGGCAGGGGCGAAACGAGCAGTACTTC	CASSFGQGRNEQYF
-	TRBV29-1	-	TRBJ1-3	-	CSVARGTSGNTRYF
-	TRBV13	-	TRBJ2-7	TGTGCCAGCAGCCCCTTAGTCCGAGCTTACGAGCAGCACTTC	CASSPLVRAYEQHF
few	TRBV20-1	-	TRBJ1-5	TGCAGTGCCGCCAGGGTTGAGTCTTATCAGCCCCAGCATTTT	CSAARVESYQPQHF
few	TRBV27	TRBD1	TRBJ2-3	TGTGCCAGCAGTTGGGACAGGGCTGGCACAGATACGCAGTATTTT	CASSWDRAGTDTQYF
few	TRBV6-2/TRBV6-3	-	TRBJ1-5	TGTGCCAGCAGTTACATCAGGGAGCCCCAGCATTTT	CASSYIREPQHF
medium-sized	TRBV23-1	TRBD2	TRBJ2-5	TGCGCCAGCAGTCACCCGTGGATCGGGGGGCAAGAGACCCAGTACTTC	CASSHPWIGGQETQYF
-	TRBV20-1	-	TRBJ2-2	TGCAGTGCTAGAGATGTGAGGTTTGGGGAGCTGTTTTTT	CSARDVRFGELFF
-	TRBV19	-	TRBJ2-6	TGTGCCAGTAGTATAGACACTCTTGGGGCCAACGTCCTGACTTTC	CASSIDTLGANVLTF
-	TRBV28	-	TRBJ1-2	TGTGCCAGCAGGGGTGCAGGGCTATGGGGCTACACCTTC	CASRGAGLWGYTF
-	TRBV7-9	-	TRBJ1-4	TGTGCCAGCAGCCCCCCAGGGATGGAGAATGAAAAACTGTTTTTT	CASSPPGMENEKLFF
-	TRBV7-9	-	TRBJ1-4	TGTGCCAGCAGCCCCCCCCAGGGAGGAGAGAAACTGATTTTT	CASSPPQGGEKLIF
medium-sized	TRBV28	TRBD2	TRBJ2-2	TGTGCCAGCAGGCAGGTCCGGCTAGCGGGAACTACCGGGGAGCTGTTTTTT	CASRQVRLAGTTGELFF
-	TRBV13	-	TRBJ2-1	TGTGCCAGCAGCTCCTCCGTGTGGGACGGGCACAATGAGCAGTTCTTC	CASSSSVWDGHNEQFF
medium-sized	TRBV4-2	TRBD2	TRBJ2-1	TGTGCCAGCAGCCAGGGACTAGTATGGTTCTTC	CASSQGLVWFF
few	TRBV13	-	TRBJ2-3	TGTGCCAGCAGCTTAGGCTCCGAGGCGGATACGCAGTATTTT	CASSLGSEADTQYF
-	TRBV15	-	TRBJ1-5	TGTGCCACCAGCAGAGACAGGGCCCCGATGGAGCCCCAGCATTTT	CATSRDRAPMEPQHF
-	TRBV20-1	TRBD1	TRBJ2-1	TGCAGTGCTAGAGTTAATAGTATGACAGGGATCTGGGAGACCCAGTTCTTC	CSARVNSMTGIWETQFF
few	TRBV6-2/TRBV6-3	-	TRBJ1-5	TGTGCCAGCAGTTTCTTTCTGACGGGAGTTTTTAGCAATCAGCCCCAGCATTTT	CASSFFLTGVFSNQPQHF
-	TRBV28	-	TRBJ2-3	TGTGCCAGCATTTCCCCTCTAGCGACTGGCACAGATACGCAGTATTTT	CASISPLATGTDTQYF
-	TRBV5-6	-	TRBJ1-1	TGTGCCAGCAGCTTCCCGCAGGGGATTTACACTGAAGCTCTCTTT	CASSFPQGIYTEALF
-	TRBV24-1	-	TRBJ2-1	TGTGCCGCTGGATTATACAATGAGCAGTTCTTC	CAAGLYNEQFF
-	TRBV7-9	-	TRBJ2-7	TGTGCCAGCAGCCCCCTTAGAGGCGAGCAGTACTTC	CASSPLRGEQYF
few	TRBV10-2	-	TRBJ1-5	TGCGCCAGCAGCCCGATGGGGGGCCATCAGCCCCAGCATTTT	CASSPMGGHQPQHF
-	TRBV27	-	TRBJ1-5	TGTGCCAGCAGTCCCTTCGGCAGCTCTAGCAATCAGCCCCAGCATTTT	CASSPFGSSSNQPQHF
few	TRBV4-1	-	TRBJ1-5	TGCGCCAGCAGCCAAGATCCCAGAAGCAATCAGCCCCAGCATTTT	CASSQDPRSNQPQHF
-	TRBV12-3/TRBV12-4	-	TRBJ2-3	TGTGCCAGCACAGGCCCAAACTGGGTCACAGATACGCAGTATTTT	CASTGPNWVTDTQYF
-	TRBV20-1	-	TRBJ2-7	TGCAGTGCTAAAAATCTCTACGAGCAGTACTTC	CSAKNLYEQYF
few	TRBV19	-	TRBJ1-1	TGTGCCAGTAGTATGGGGCCCAACACTGAAGCTTTCTTT	CASSMGPNTEAFF
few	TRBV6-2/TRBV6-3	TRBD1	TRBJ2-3	TGTGCCAGCAGTTACTCTACGGGACAGGGATACACAGATACGCAGTATTTT	CASSYSTGQGYTDTQYF
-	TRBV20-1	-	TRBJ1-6	TGCAGTGCTAGTCTCAGCCCGGGAAGTAATTCACCCCTCCACTTT	CSASLSPGSNSPLHF
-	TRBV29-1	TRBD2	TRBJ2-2	TGCAGCGTTGAGCTAGCGGACAACACCGGGGAGCTGTTTTTT	CSVELADNTGELFF
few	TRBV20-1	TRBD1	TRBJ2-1	TGCAGTGCATTGCCCGGGACAGGTTTGGATGAGCAGTTCTTC	CSALPGTGLDEQFF
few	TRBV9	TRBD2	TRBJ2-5	TGTGCCAGCAGCGCCGCTAGCGGAGTTAACCAAGAGACCCAGTACTTC	CASSAASGVNQETQYF
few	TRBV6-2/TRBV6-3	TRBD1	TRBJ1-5	TGTGCCAGCATGAGGGGGCCCGATCAGCCCCAGCATTTT	CASMRGPDQPQHF
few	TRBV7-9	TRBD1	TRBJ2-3	TGTGCCAGCAGCCCTCGGGACAGGGGGCAGGACACAGATACGCAGTATTTT	CASSPRDRGQDTDTQYF
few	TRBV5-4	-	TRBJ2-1	TGTGCCAGCAGCGGGGAGGCCGATGAGCAGTTCTTC	CASSGEADEQFF
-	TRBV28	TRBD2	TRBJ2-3	TGTGCCAGCAGTCGGGGGGTCCTCACAGATACGCAGTATTTT	CASSRGVLTDTQYF
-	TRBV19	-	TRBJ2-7	TGTGCCAGTAGGGGCGGGTACGAGCAGTACTTC	CASRGGYEQYF
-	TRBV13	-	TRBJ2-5	TGTGCCAGCAGCCCCTCCGCTGGCAGGTCAGGGACCCAGTACTTC	CASSPSAGRSGTQYF
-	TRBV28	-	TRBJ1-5	TGTGCCAGCAGTTTATGGTACAGGGTTGGCAATCAGCCCCAGCATTTT	CASSLWYRVGNQPQHF
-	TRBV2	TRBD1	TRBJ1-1	TGTGCCAGCAGTGCCACCCAGGGGGCTATCTTT	CASSATQGAIF
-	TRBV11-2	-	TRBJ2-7	TGTGCCAGCAGCTACGCAGGTGAAGCCTACGAGCAGTACTTC	CASSYAGEAYEQYF
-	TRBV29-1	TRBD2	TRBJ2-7	TGCAGCGTTGGAACCGGGAGGTCCTACGAGCAGTACTTC	CSVGTGRSYEQYF
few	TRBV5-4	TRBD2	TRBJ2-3	TGTGCCAGCAGCTTTAGCGGGAGTGGTACAGATACGCAGTATTTT	CASSFSGSGTDTQYF
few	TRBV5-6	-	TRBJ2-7	TGTGCCAGCAGCTTGGTTCCGACCTACGAGCAGTACTTC	CASSLVPTYEQYF
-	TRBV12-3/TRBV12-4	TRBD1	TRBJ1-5	TGTGCCAGCAGTTTTGACAGGGAGGACCAGCCCCAGCATTTT	CASSFDREDQPQHF
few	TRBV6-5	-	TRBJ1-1	TGTGCCAGCAGTCTAGGCCCGGCGGGCACTGAAGCTTTCTTT	CASSLGPAGTEAFF
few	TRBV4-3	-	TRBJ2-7	TGCGCCAGCAGCCAAGTGGTCCAACGCTCCTACGAGCAGTACTTC	CASSQVVQRSYEQYF
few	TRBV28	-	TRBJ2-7	TGTGCCAGCACTCGTTATGGGGACGGGGCCTACGAGCAGTACTTC	CASTRYGDGAYEQYF